The 22 T cell receptor beta chains below were found in one sample sequenced in a study of cytomegalovirus exposure and HLA in healthy donors. Use of 60 Vbeta and 13 Jbeta primers characterized the PCR. Assay used: immunoSEQ multiplex PCR; TCRdb lists only in-frame clones, some missing. The table includes around 99,000 clones, around four fifths detected once. Specimen: PBMCs. Source of these receptors: a man aged 25-45 years in good health and CMV-seronegative.

This chain uses TRBV5-4 with TRBJ1-5; D remains unclear. The CDR3 runs to 15 residues. V was pared by 3 bases and J by 3 bases, with 13 bases between. CDR1 SGHNT and CDR2 YYREEE come from the germline V gene (reference sequence). In DNA, the CDR3 is TGTGCCAGCAGCTGGACTCCGGGTCTCAATCAGCCCCAGCATTTT. Its translation: CASSWTPGLNQPQHF.

CDR3 protein: CASSITGSFHSGNTIYF. CDR3 coding DNA: TGTGCCAGTAGTATAACAGGGAGCTTCCACTCTGGAAACACCATATATTTT. J is TRBJ1-3 and V is TRBV19; perhaps TRBD1 as D (6 bases). V was pared by 2 bases and J by 0 bases, with 14 bases between. CDR3 length: 17 residues. CDR1 and CDR2 (germline): LNHDA, SQIVND (reference sequence).

In regard to this clone: This specimen includes other DNA sequences encoding the same CDR3. The rearrangement links TRBV5-1 to TRBJ2-3; D might be TRBD1 (5 bases). Germline V gene lookup returns CDR1 SGHRS and CDR2 YFSETQ. The CDR3 contains 17 residues. Trimming cost V 2 bases and J 0 bases, with 16 bases left between them. The CDR3 sequence: CASSLGSLGPSTDTQYF. As DNA, the CDR3 is TGCGCCAGCAGCTTAGGTAGCCTGGGGCCTAGCACAGATACGCAGTATTTT.

This chain connects TRBV10-3 to TRBJ1-2; D not certain. Between the trimmed V and J ends, which lost 5 bases and 4 bases, there was a span of 8 bases. CDR1 ENHRY and CDR2 SYGVKD come from the germline V gene. CDR3 length: 12 amino acids. CDR3 residues: CAISRDIYGYTF. The CDR3 DNA is TGTGCCATCAGTCGCGACATCTATGGCTACACCTTC.

The sample holds one count of this clone. The chain carries TRBV15 and TRBJ1-6; 10 bases match TRBD1. V trimming: 8 bases; J trimming: 7 bases; junction bases outside the gene matches: 2. The CDR3 is 13 residues long. The germline V gene encodes CDR1 LNHNV and CDR2 YYDKDF (reference sequence). CDR3 region: CATRQGANSPLHF. The DNA for the CDR3 is TGTGCCACCCGACAGGGGGCGAATTCACCCCTCCACTTT.

This clone was observed once. CDR3: CASSLVPLLAGGGNEQFF. DNA of the CDR3: TGCGCCAGCAGCTTGGTTCCCCTCCTAGCGGGAGGAGGAAATGAGCAGTTCTTC. V and J are TRBV5-1 and TRBJ2-1; the match to TRBD2 covers 11 bases. The J segment lost 7 bases and the V segment lost 0 bases, leaving 12 bases of the junction unmatched. CDR1 and CDR2 (germline): SGHRS, YFSETQ. The CDR3 consists of 18 residues.

The J gene is TRBJ2-3, the V gene TRBV19; 11 bases map to TRBD1. In germline, CDR1 is LNHDA, CDR2 SQIVND (reference sequence). The CDR3 covers 17 residues. After removal of 5 bases from V and 3 bases from J, the junction contained 10 bases not matched to a gene. For the CDR3, the DNA is TGTGCCAGTAGTGGGGGAAGGACAGGGGGCTCAACAGATACGCAGTATTTT. The encoded protein is CASSGGRTGGSTDTQYF.

The chain has TRBV2 and TRBJ2-6, with D possibly being TRBD1 (6 bases). The V end lost 7 bases, the J end lost 3 bases, and 19 bases lay between the germline ends. This CDR3 region has 17 residues. The germline V gene encodes CDR1 SNHLY and CDR2 FYNNEI. Here the CDR3 reads CASTEWGLGFGANVLTF. The CDR3 nucleotides read TGTGCCAGCACCGAATGGGGGCTAGGGTTTGGGGCCAACGTCCTGACTTTC.

The rearrangement uses TRBV7-9 and TRBJ1-2, with D perhaps matching TRBD1 (5 bases). The CDR3 is made up of 12 amino acids. Germline loops: CDR1 SEHNR, CDR2 FQNEAQ (reference sequence). Trimming pared 5 bases from V and 10 bases from J, leaving 14 bases between. In DNA, the CDR3 is TGTGCCAGCAGCGAGGACATCGGTGCCTACACCTTC. Translated, it gives CASSEDIGAYTF.

The sample holds a few counts of this clone. The chain has TRBV11-2 and TRBJ1-1; possibly TRBD1 for D (5 bases). This CDR3 is built from 15 residues. V was shortened by 0 bases and J by 6 bases, with 14 bases between the two germline ends. The germline gives CDR1 SGHAT, CDR2 FQNNGV. CDR3 amino acids: CASSLDLLGGAEAFF. In DNA form, the CDR3 reads TGTGCCAGCAGCTTAGATCTCCTGGGGGGGGCTGAAGCTTTCTTT.

This clone was counted once. The genes are TRBV5-1 and TRBJ2-3, with TRBD2 matching 12 bases. Germline CDR1 and CDR2: SGHRS and YFSETQ. The CDR3 totals 15 residues. V shed 0 bases and J 4 bases; nucleotides not matched to a gene: 0. The CDR3 DNA sequence: TGCGCCAGCAGCTTGGGACTAGCGGGAGCAGATACGCAGTATTTT. It translates to CASSLGLAGADTQYF.

This chain joins TRBV18 and TRBJ1-5; 8 bases map to TRBD1. The V gene end was trimmed by 5 bases and the J gene end by 4 bases; junction bases not matched to a gene: 10. The CDR3 loop spans 16 amino acids. CDR1 is KGHSH and CDR2 is LQKENI in the germline V gene. Written as DNA, the CDR3 is TGTGCCAGCTCATCCACGTTTGACAGGGGTAATCAGCCCCAGCATTTT. Protein: CASSSTFDRGNQPQHF.

The chain uses TRBV5-1 and TRBJ2-6; 9 bases are shared with TRBD1. V trimming: 0 bases; J trimming: 1 base; junction bases outside the gene matches: 2. In germline, CDR1 is SGHRS, CDR2 YFSETQ. The CDR3 runs 17 residues. The CDR3 region is CASSLAGQGSGANVLTF. For the CDR3, the DNA is TGCGCCAGCAGCTTGGCGGGACAGGGTTCTGGGGCCAACGTCCTGACTTTC.

The rearrangement joins TRBV5-1 to TRBJ1-5; possibly TRBD1 for D (6 bases). Trimming pared 2 bases from V and 1 base from J, leaving 10 bases between. The V gene's germline CDR1 is SGHRS and CDR2 YFSETQ. The CDR3 loop spans 15 amino acids. The CDR3 loop is CASSFRGESNQPQHF. Here the CDR3 DNA reads TGCGCCAGCAGCTTCAGGGGCGAAAGCAATCAGCCCCAGCATTTT.

J is TRBJ2-7 and V is TRBV5-5; TRBD2 might be the D (6 bases). Deletions cut 0 bases from V and 3 bases from J, with 13 bases between. CDR1 and CDR2 from the germline V gene are SGHKS and YYEKEE (reference sequence). The CDR3 extends over 15 amino acids. As DNA, the CDR3 is TGTGCCAGCAGCTTGGGAGACGGACTACTCTACGAGCAGTACTTC. Translation: CASSLGDGLLYEQYF. The variable domain in full, with the rest retrieved from reference TRBV5-5 and TRBJ2-7, is DAGVTQSPTHLIKTRGQQVTLRCSPISGHKSVSWYQQVLGQGPQFIFQYYEKEERGRGNFPDRFSARQFPNYSSELNVNALLLGDSALYLCASSLGDGLLYEQYFGPGTRLTVT.

The chain carries TRBV2 and TRBJ1-1, with D possibly TRBD1 on 5 matching bases. V lost 5 bases and J 1 base, leaving 11 bases between the germline ends. Germline V CDR1 and CDR2: SNHLY, FYNNEI. This CDR3 has 14 amino acids. CDR3 amino acids: CASSPGKGNTEAFF. CDR3 DNA sequence: TGTGCCAGCAGTCCAGGGAAGGGGAACACTGAAGCTTTCTTT.

This clone was seen only once. This sequence joins TRBV5-6 and TRBJ2-5; 10 bases agree with TRBD2. The J call may be mistaken, given a closer DNA end match to TRBJ2-7. The CDR3 consists of 15 residues. In germline, CDR1 is SGHDT, CDR2 YYEEEE. The CDR3 nucleotides read TGTGCCAGCAGCTTGATTACTAGCGGGGCGTACGAGCAGTACTTC. As protein: CASSLITSGAYEQYF.

The chain employs TRBV7-6 and TRBJ2-3; 7 bases align to TRBD1. This CDR3 spans 17 amino acids. With V trimmed by 0 bases and J by 2 bases, 8 bases remained unmatched. The V gene's germline CDR1 is SGHVS and CDR2 FNYEAQ. DNA of the CDR3: TGTGCCAGCAGCTTAGCGCCGTTCGGGACAGCCACAGATACGCAGTATTTT. It encodes CASSLAPFGTATDTQYF.

The CDR3 region is CASSEELRGGRDTQYF. The CDR3 nucleotides read TGTGCCAGCAGTGAAGAACTGCGGGGGGGCCGTGATACGCAGTATTTT. V is TRBV2 and J is TRBJ2-3; TRBD2 matches 9 bases. This CDR3 is built from 16 residues. Unmatched junction bases numbered 8, after V lost 1 base and J lost 6 bases. Per the germline V gene, CDR1 is SNHLY and CDR2 is FYNNEI. Using reference TRBV2 and TRBJ2-3 for the parts outside the CDR3, the full variable domain is EPEVTQTPSHQVTQMGQEVILRCVPISNHLYFYWYRQILGQKVEFLVSFYNNEISEKSEIFDDQFSVERPDGSNFTLKIRSTKLEDSAMYFCASSEELRGGRDTQYFGPGTRLTVL.

J is TRBJ1-4 and V is TRBV2; TRBD1 is a possible D gene (6 bases). CDR3 length: 13 amino acids. Germline assignment: CDR1 SNHLY and CDR2 FYNNEI. V lost 11 bases and J lost 0, with 10 bases in between. Written as DNA, the CDR3 is TGTGCCGGACAGAGGACAACTAATGAAAAACTGTTTTTT. It codes for CAGQRTTNEKLFF.

The chain links TRBV10-3 to TRBJ1-3; 9 nucleotides agree with TRBD1. Germline CDR1 and CDR2: ENHRY and SYGVKD. Unmatched junction bases numbered 13, after V lost 6 bases and J lost 1 base. The CDR3 has 18 residues. The CDR3 DNA sequence: TGTGCCATCAGCTTGGCCCGTCCCGGGACAGGGTCTGGAAACACCATATATTTT. Translation: CAISLARPGTGSGNTIYF.

The chain has TRBV6-5 and TRBJ1-5, with D unresolved. The germline V and J ends were trimmed by 6 bases and 7 bases, with 13 bases remaining between them. Germline lookup yields CDR1 MNHEY and CDR2 SVGAGI. The CDR3 has 13 residues. This CDR3 is CASRARLEQPQHF. The CDR3 DNA reads as TGTGCCAGCAGAGCCAGGTTGGAACAGCCCCAGCATTTT.